Listed below are T cell receptor beta chains from one sample, sequenced in a study of blood T cell repertoires in COVID-19. Profiling relied on immunoSEQ multiplex PCR, and the TCRdb table lists in-frame clones only, not all of them. The sample consists of roughly 30,000 clones, about 72% of them appearing once. The specimen sequenced was peripheral blood. These receptors all stem from a woman in her fifties or sixties with acute or convalescent COVID-19. The CDR3 runs from the conserved cysteine through the conserved F or W. Fields, in order: D gene, clone size, V gene, J gene, CDR3 DNA, CDR3 protein. D genes are given only for firm matches. Clone size is not always given. Where it is, it says once, few, many or a class for expanded clones.

d_gene: TRBD1
abundance: .
v_gene: TRBV10-3
j_gene: TRBJ1-1
CDR3nt: TGTGCCATCAGTCCCGGGACAGGGGACGCTGAAGCTTTCTTT
CDR3aa: CAISPGTGDAEAFF

d_gene: .
abundance: once
v_gene: TRBV5-1
j_gene: TRBJ1-1
CDR3nt: TGCGCCAGCAGCTGGGAGGGGATCACTGAAGCTTTCTTT
CDR3aa: CASSWEGITEAFF

d_gene: .
abundance: few
v_gene: TRBV5-6
j_gene: TRBJ2-2
CDR3nt: TGTGCCAGCAGCTTGGAACAGGTCCGCACCGGGGAGCTGTTTTTT
CDR3aa: CASSLEQVRTGELFF

d_gene: TRBD2
abundance: .
v_gene: TRBV5-5
j_gene: TRBJ2-5
CDR3nt: TGTGCCAGCAGCTTGCTGGCGGGGGGGTACCAAGAGACCCAGTACTTC
CDR3aa: CASSLLAGGYQETQYF

d_gene: TRBD1
abundance: once
v_gene: TRBV7-6
j_gene: TRBJ2-1
CDR3nt: TGTGCCAGCAGCTTAACAGGGGGCGAGTTTAGGGAGCAGTTCTTC
CDR3aa: CASSLTGGEFREQFF

d_gene: .
abundance: .
v_gene: TRBV19
j_gene: TRBJ1-1
CDR3nt: TGTGCCAGTAGTATGAGGGGGGGGCGGCTGAACACTGAAGCTTTCTTT
CDR3aa: CASSMRGGRLNTEAFF

d_gene: TRBD1
abundance: .
v_gene: TRBV5-8
j_gene: TRBJ2-2
CDR3nt: TGTGCCAGCAGCCCCGGGACAGGAGCCCCTTCAGACACCGGGGAGCTGTTTTTT
CDR3aa: CASSPGTGAPSDTGELFF

d_gene: TRBD1
abundance: once
v_gene: TRBV19
j_gene: TRBJ1-6
CDR3nt: TGTGCCAGTAGTAAAAACAGGGGGATGAGGCCGAGCTCCTATAATTCACCCCTCCACTTT
CDR3aa: CASSKNRGMRPSSYNSPLHF

d_gene: TRBD1
abundance: .
v_gene: TRBV6-5
j_gene: TRBJ2-2
CDR3nt: TGTGCCAGCAACACTCCGGGACAGGGAATCGGGGAGCTGTTTTTT
CDR3aa: CASNTPGQGIGELFF

d_gene: .
abundance: .
v_gene: TRBV2
j_gene: TRBJ1-2
CDR3nt: TGTGCCAGCAGTAGGGACACCGGTCGATATGGCTACACCTTC
CDR3aa: CASSRDTGRYGYTF

d_gene: TRBD2
abundance: .
v_gene: TRBV3-1/TRBV3-2
j_gene: TRBJ2-3
CDR3nt: TGTGCCAGCAGCCAAGATCTTTCGGGGCTAGCGGGGGTCACAGATACGCAGTATTTT
CDR3aa: CASSQDLSGLAGVTDTQYF

d_gene: .
abundance: few
v_gene: TRBV19
j_gene: TRBJ1-2
CDR3nt: TGTGCCAGTAGTTCCCGGTCTCATCTCTTTAACTATGGCTACACCTTC
CDR3aa: CASSSRSHLFNYGYTF

d_gene: .
abundance: .
v_gene: TRBV2
j_gene: TRBJ1-5
CDR3nt: TGTGCCGGCACGAACACAGGGAATCAGCCCCAGCATTTT
CDR3aa: CAGTNTGNQPQHF

d_gene: TRBD1
abundance: .
v_gene: TRBV6-6
j_gene: TRBJ1-2
CDR3nt: TGTGCCAGCAGACCCGGACAGGGGGCTGGAGGCTACACCTTC
CDR3aa: CASRPGQGAGGYTF

d_gene: TRBD1
abundance: .
v_gene: TRBV5-5
j_gene: TRBJ1-5
CDR3nt: TGTGCCAGCAGCACCGCACCGGGACAGGGGTCAGGTCAGCCCCAGCATTTT
CDR3aa: CASSTAPGQGSGQPQHF

d_gene: TRBD1
abundance: once
v_gene: TRBV5-5
j_gene: TRBJ1-5
CDR3nt: TGTGCCAGCAGCGGGGACAGCGATCAGCCCCAGCATTTT
CDR3aa: CASSGDSDQPQHF

d_gene: TRBD1
abundance: .
v_gene: TRBV2
j_gene: TRBJ1-1
CDR3nt: TGTGCCAGGACAGGGACAGCGACTCACATGAACACTGAAGCTTTCTTT
CDR3aa: CARTGTATHMNTEAFF

d_gene: TRBD1
abundance: .
v_gene: TRBV28
j_gene: TRBJ1-6
CDR3nt: TGTGCCATAACCGGGACAGGGCTATCACCCCTCCACTTT
CDR3aa: CAITGTGLSPLHF

d_gene: TRBD1
abundance: .
v_gene: TRBV19
j_gene: TRBJ1-5
CDR3nt: TGTGCCAGTAGGGCTTTAACTACAGGGGTGGAACAGCCCCAGCATTTT
CDR3aa: CASRALTTGVEQPQHF

d_gene: .
abundance: .
v_gene: TRBV4-1
j_gene: TRBJ2-3
CDR3nt: TGCGCCAGCAGCCAAGACAGGGCTTTAAGCACAGATACGCAGTATTTT
CDR3aa: CASSQDRALSTDTQYF

d_gene: .
abundance: .
v_gene: TRBV3-1/TRBV3-2
j_gene: TRBJ1-2
CDR3nt: TGTGCCAGCAGCCAAGAAGGGGCCAGGGGCTACACCTTC
CDR3aa: CASSQEGARGYTF

d_gene: TRBD1
abundance: .
v_gene: TRBV7-3
j_gene: TRBJ1-6
CDR3nt: TGTGCCAGCAGCTTAACTCCCGACAGGGGGCGGTCACCCCTCCACTTT
CDR3aa: CASSLTPDRGRSPLHF

d_gene: .
abundance: .
v_gene: TRBV3-1/TRBV3-2
j_gene: TRBJ2-3
CDR3nt: TGTGCCAGCAGCCAAAACTCGGGTGGCACAGATACGCAGTATTTT
CDR3aa: CASSQNSGGTDTQYF

d_gene: .
abundance: .
v_gene: TRBV24-1
j_gene: TRBJ2-1
CDR3nt: TGTGCCACCAAAGCCGGCTCCTACAATGAGCAGTTCTTC
CDR3aa: CATKAGSYNEQFF

d_gene: .
abundance: .
v_gene: TRBV6-1
j_gene: TRBJ2-7
CDR3nt: TGTGCCAGCAGTGAGGGCCTCTACGAGCAGTACTTC
CDR3aa: CASSEGLYEQYF

d_gene: TRBD2
abundance: .
v_gene: TRBV7-2
j_gene: TRBJ2-1
CDR3nt: TGTGCCAGCAGCTTAGTGCTAGCGGGGGGCCTAGCCTACAATGAGCAGTTCTTC
CDR3aa: CASSLVLAGGLAYNEQFF

d_gene: .
abundance: .
v_gene: TRBV2
j_gene: TRBJ1-4
CDR3nt: TGTGCCAGCAACCCCTTGGACAGAAACGCAACTAATGAAAAACTGTTTTTT
CDR3aa: CASNPLDRNATNEKLFF

d_gene: TRBD1
abundance: .
v_gene: TRBV18
j_gene: TRBJ1-1
CDR3nt: TGTGCCAGCTCACCTCGGGCAGGGGGAGAGAACACTGAAGCTTTCTTT
CDR3aa: CASSPRAGGENTEAFF

d_gene: TRBD1
abundance: few
v_gene: TRBV7-9
j_gene: TRBJ2-5
CDR3nt: TGTGCCAGCAGATGGACAGGGGGCCAAGAGACCCAGTACTTC
CDR3aa: CASRWTGGQETQYF

d_gene: TRBD1
abundance: .
v_gene: TRBV5-3
j_gene: TRBJ1-1
CDR3nt: TGTGCCAGAAGCGCGGACAGGGGTGAGGCTGAAGCTTTCTTT
CDR3aa: CARSADRGEAEAFF

d_gene: .
abundance: once
v_gene: TRBV9
j_gene: TRBJ2-7
CDR3nt: TGTGCCAGCAGTCGCCAGGGTCGGCCCTACGAGCAGTACTTC
CDR3aa: CASSRQGRPYEQYF

d_gene: .
abundance: .
v_gene: TRBV4-1
j_gene: TRBJ1-2
CDR3nt: TGCGCCAGCAGCCAAGAGGTCAGCGGGCCCCACTATGGCTACACCTTC
CDR3aa: CASSQEVSGPHYGYTF

d_gene: .
abundance: .
v_gene: TRBV19
j_gene: TRBJ1-2
CDR3nt: TGTGCCAGTAGCGGTCTGGCAGGGATGGACTATGGCTACACCTTC
CDR3aa: CASSGLAGMDYGYTF

d_gene: TRBD1
abundance: .
v_gene: TRBV10-3
j_gene: TRBJ1-2
CDR3nt: TGTGCCATCAGTGAGGGGACAGGGGGTAATACTAACTATGGCTACACCTTC
CDR3aa: CAISEGTGGNTNYGYTF

d_gene: TRBD2
abundance: .
v_gene: TRBV18
j_gene: TRBJ2-5
CDR3nt: TGTGCCAGCTCAATTAGCGGGGGATACCAAGAGACCCAGTACTTC
CDR3aa: CASSISGGYQETQYF

d_gene: .
abundance: .
v_gene: TRBV29-1
j_gene: TRBJ2-7
CDR3nt: TGCAGCGTTGAACACAGTCCCTACGAGCAGTACTTC
CDR3aa: CSVEHSPYEQYF

d_gene: TRBD1
abundance: few
v_gene: TRBV5-1
j_gene: TRBJ1-2
CDR3nt: TGCGCCAGCAGCGAGACAGGGGATGGCTACACCTTC
CDR3aa: CASSETGDGYTF

d_gene: TRBD1
abundance: once
v_gene: TRBV10-3
j_gene: TRBJ1-2
CDR3nt: TGTGCCATCAGTGAGGAGGAGGGACAGCCCTACACCTTC
CDR3aa: CAISEEEGQPYTF

d_gene: .
abundance: .
v_gene: TRBV19
j_gene: TRBJ2-5
CDR3nt: TGTGCCAGTAGTACGGGGCAAGAGACCCAGTACTTC
CDR3aa: CASSTGQETQYF

d_gene: .
abundance: .
v_gene: TRBV29-1
j_gene: TRBJ2-1
CDR3nt: TGCAGCGTTAAAACAGGATATGAGCAGTTCTTC
CDR3aa: CSVKTGYEQFF

d_gene: .
abundance: few
v_gene: TRBV12-3/TRBV12-4
j_gene: TRBJ2-3
CDR3nt: TGTGCCAGCAGCCTGGGGCTAGCGGATACGCAGTATTTT
CDR3aa: CASSLGLADTQYF

d_gene: .
abundance: once
v_gene: TRBV2
j_gene: TRBJ1-2
CDR3nt: TGTGCCAGCAGTGAATACGGCCAGGGGACGGGCGGCTACACCTTC
CDR3aa: CASSEYGQGTGGYTF

d_gene: TRBD2
abundance: .
v_gene: TRBV19
j_gene: TRBJ2-2
CDR3nt: TGTGCCGCAACGGGACTAGCGTTTACCGGGGAGCTGTTTTTT
CDR3aa: CAATGLAFTGELFF

d_gene: TRBD2
abundance: .
v_gene: TRBV3-1/TRBV3-2
j_gene: TRBJ2-5
CDR3nt: TGTGCCAGCAGCCAAGGCGGGGGTTCTAAAGAGACCCAGTACTTC
CDR3aa: CASSQGGGSKETQYF

d_gene: TRBD1
abundance: .
v_gene: TRBV9
j_gene: TRBJ2-1
CDR3nt: TGTGCCAGCAGCTGGGGAGACAGGGCCAATGAGCAGTTCTTC
CDR3aa: CASSWGDRANEQFF

d_gene: TRBD1
abundance: .
v_gene: TRBV5-6
j_gene: TRBJ2-5
CDR3nt: TGTGCCAGCAGCTTGGGTTTCGGGACAGGGGAAGAGACCCAGTACTTC
CDR3aa: CASSLGFGTGEETQYF

d_gene: TRBD1
abundance: .
v_gene: TRBV7-2
j_gene: TRBJ1-5
CDR3nt: TGTGCCAGCAGCTCCCAGGGGGGAAATCAGCCCCAGCATTTT
CDR3aa: CASSSQGGNQPQHF

d_gene: TRBD1
abundance: .
v_gene: TRBV6-5
j_gene: TRBJ2-1
CDR3nt: TGTGCCAGCACTCAAGGACAGGGGGCCAACAATGAGCAGTTCTTC
CDR3aa: CASTQGQGANNEQFF

d_gene: .
abundance: .
v_gene: TRBV2
j_gene: TRBJ2-1
CDR3nt: TGTGCCAGCAGTGATGGCAGGGGTAAAGCGGGGCAGCAGTTCTTC
CDR3aa: CASSDGRGKAGQQFF

d_gene: TRBD1
abundance: .
v_gene: TRBV5-6
j_gene: TRBJ1-3
CDR3nt: TGTGCCAGCAGCTTGGTAACAGGGGCGAACTCTGGAAACACCATATATTTT
CDR3aa: CASSLVTGANSGNTIYF

d_gene: TRBD1
abundance: .
v_gene: TRBV19
j_gene: TRBJ1-5
CDR3nt: TGTGCCAGCTTGGGACAGGGGGTAAATCAGCCCCAGCATTTT
CDR3aa: CASLGQGVNQPQHF

d_gene: TRBD1
abundance: .
v_gene: TRBV7-9
j_gene: TRBJ1-4
CDR3nt: TGTGCCAGCTCGACGGGACAGGGAAACGAAAAACTGTTTTTT
CDR3aa: CASSTGQGNEKLFF

d_gene: TRBD2
abundance: .
v_gene: TRBV9
j_gene: TRBJ2-7
CDR3nt: TGTGCCAGCAGTGTGTCTTTGGCGGGGGTGTACGAGCAGTACTTC
CDR3aa: CASSVSLAGVYEQYF

d_gene: .
abundance: .
v_gene: TRBV19
j_gene: TRBJ1-5
CDR3nt: TGTGCCAGTAGGGCGGGGCTCGCCAGGGATCAGCCCCAGCATTTT
CDR3aa: CASRAGLARDQPQHF